Presented here are 27 T cell receptor beta chains from one specimen sequenced in a study of human T cells and chemical hapten exposure. The sample's time point: patch test 2, 6 weeks after DPC sensitization. The treatment denotes: therapeutic diphenylcyclopropenone sensitization with weekly scalp DPC. TCRdb reprocessed the RACE reads via MiXCR and lists one record per CDR3 protein. The data show under 75,000 distinct CDR3 sequences, with 8.5% to 9% seen just once and nearly 3.5% held by the top ten. The sample here was whole blood, taken in connection with sensitization to the hapten diphenylcyclopropenone (DPC). The receptors come from a woman in her forties or fifties with alopecia areata. Some clones in this sample may be carry-over from other donors' samples.

This clonotype has a count of ten or more. The rearrangement uses TRBV10-3 and TRBJ1-1; D not resolved. The germline CDR1 and CDR2 sequences are ENHRY and SYGVKD. This CDR3 is 14 amino acids long. Trimming removed 4 bases at V and 5 bases at J, with 14 bases between. This CDR3 is CAISGKGKDTEAFF. CDR3 sequence (DNA): TGTGCCATCAGTGGAAAAGGGAAGGATACTGAAGCTTTCTTT.

This clonotype came up a few times. This rearrangement joins TRBV6-2 or TRBV6-3 to TRBJ2-7, with 10 bases fitting TRBD2. V was pared by 0 bases and J by 2 bases, with 4 bases of the junction left unmatched. Germline V gene sequence: CDR1 MNHEY, CDR2 SVGEGT. The CDR3 consists of 16 residues. CDR3 nucleotide sequence: TGTGCCAGCAGTTACTCCGGGACTAGCGAGACCTACGAGCAGTACTTC. Its translation is CASSYSGTSETYEQYF.

The chain combines TRBV9 with TRBJ1-4; D might be TRBD1 (5 bases). Germline V gives CDR1 SGDLS, CDR2 YYNGEE. V lost 2 bases to trimming and J lost 1 base, with 6 bases between them. This CDR3 contains 14 residues. The CDR3 region has the DNA TGTGCCAGCAGCGTCGGGGGAACTAATGAAAAACTGTTTTTT. Translated: CASSVGGTNEKLFF.

A few counts support this clonotype. The V gene is TRBV2, the J gene TRBJ2-3; 9 bases are shared with TRBD2. The V gene end was trimmed by 6 bases and the J gene end by 5 bases; junction bases not matched to a gene: 9. This CDR3 is 15 amino acids long. Germline CDR1 and CDR2: SNHLY and FYNNEI. CDR3 sequence: CASRPRSGGLDTQYF. In DNA form, the CDR3 reads TGTGCCAGCAGGCCGCGGAGCGGGGGGTTAGATACGCAGTATTTT.

A single count supports this clonotype. The chain is built from TRBV9 and TRBJ2-1; D uncertain. The CDR3 has 14 amino acids. The V gene's germline CDR1 is SGDLS and CDR2 YYNGEE. V dropped 4 bases and J dropped 5 bases, with 13 bases sitting between them. Written as DNA, the CDR3 is TGTGCCAGCAGCCTAGGCCCCCGGGACAATGAGCAGTTCTTC. Its protein product is CASSLGPRDNEQFF.

J is TRBJ2-7 and V is TRBV7-3; D remains unclear. This CDR3 has 14 amino acids. V lost 0 bases and J 5 bases, leaving 11 bases between the germline ends. Germline V lookup: CDR1 SGHTA, CDR2 FQGTGA. CDR3 bases: TGTGCCAGCAGCTTAACAGGACCTTCGGACGAGCAGTACTTC. Translating gives CASSLTGPSDEQYF.

This clonotype was counted at least ten times. The rearrangement joins TRBV12-3 or TRBV12-4 to TRBJ2-1; no clear D gene. V lost 1 base to trimming and J lost 8 bases, with 9 bases between them. The CDR3 is made up of 13 amino acids. The CDR3 spells CASSLGARDEQFF. The CDR3 DNA sequence: TGTGCCAGCAGTTTAGGGGCCCGGGATGAGCAGTTCTTC.

This clonotype was detected a few times. The chain has TRBV19 and TRBJ2-1; a possible D gene is TRBD2 (5 bases). V lost 10 bases, J lost 8 bases, and 12 bases lay in between. There are 11 residues in the CDR3. Germline lookup yields CDR1 LNHDA and CDR2 SQIVND (reference sequence). The CDR3 sequence: CAKGRGDEQFF. The CDR3 DNA sequence: TGTGCCAAGGGCCGGGGAGATGAGCAGTTCTTC.

This clonotype was seen ten or more times. The V and J genes are TRBV28 and TRBJ1-4; a weak D match, TRBD1 (6 bases). V lost 4 bases to trimming and J lost 8 bases, with 20 bases between them. This CDR3 region has 16 residues. The germline CDR1 and CDR2 sequences are MDHEN and SYDVKM. The CDR3 region is CASSSLAGAFGEKLFF. CDR3 bases: TGTGCCAGCAGTTCCCTGGCGGGGGCTTTTGGGGAAAAACTGTTTTTT.

This clonotype has only a few counts. The V call is TRBV28, the J call TRBJ2-7; D unresolved. Per the germline V gene, CDR1 is MDHEN and CDR2 is SYDVKM. This CDR3 is built from 13 residues. The V and J ends lost 8 bases and 3 bases respectively, with 14 bases between them. CDR3 amino acids: CASCEALIYEQYF. The CDR3 DNA sequence: TGTGCCAGCTGCGAAGCGCTTATCTACGAGCAGTACTTC.

This clonotype was detected many times. This chain connects TRBV19 to TRBJ2-3; 8 nucleotides agree with TRBD2. This CDR3 has 15 amino acids. V gave up 5 bases and J gave up 1 base; unmatched junction bases: 5. Per germline, CDR1 LNHDA and CDR2 SQIVND (reference sequence). The CDR3 DNA reads TGTGCCAGTAGTCGAGGACTAGCAGGCACAGATACGCAGTATTTT. Translating gives CASSRGLAGTDTQYF.

This chain uses TRBV7-8 with TRBJ1-1; 7 positions match TRBD1. From germline, CDR1 is SGHVS and CDR2 FQNEAQ. The CDR3 spans 15 residues. J gave up 1 base and V 5 bases, and 7 bases lay outside the gene matches. CDR3 DNA sequence: TGTGCCAGCAGCCTAGGATGGACAGGGAACACTGAAGCTTTCTTT. Its translation: CASSLGWTGNTEAFF.

This clonotype has only a few counts. This chain links TRBV5-1 with TRBJ1-1; 7 bases map to TRBD1. Unmatched junction bases numbered 5, after V lost 1 base and J lost 5 bases. The CDR3 extends over 14 amino acids. Germline assignment: CDR1 SGHRS and CDR2 YFSETQ. This CDR3 reads CASSLSGGRTEAFF. The DNA for the CDR3 is TGCGCCAGCAGCTTGTCAGGGGGGAGGACTGAAGCTTTCTTT. Combining the CDR3 with reference TRBV5-1 and TRBJ1-1 gives the whole variable domain KAGVTQTPRYLIKTRGQQVTLSCSPISGHRSVSWYQQTPGQGLQFLFEYFSETQRNKGNFPGRFSGRQFSNSRSEMNVSTLELGDSALYLCASSLSGGRTEAFFGQGTRLTVV.

The chain carries TRBV9 and TRBJ2-3; D remains unclear. The CDR3 length is 16 residues. Germline V gene data show CDR1 as SGDLS and CDR2 as YYNGEE. The V end lost 0 bases, the J end lost 2 bases, and 13 bases lay between the germline ends. Written as DNA, the CDR3 is TGTGCCAGCAGCGTAGATGCGGACGGCGACACAGATACGCAGTATTTT. Its translation is CASSVDADGDTDTQYF.

CDR3 sequence (DNA): TGTGCCAGCAGTTTACCGGGGAGCAATCAGCCCCAGCATTTT. This sequence encodes CASSLPGSNQPQHF. This rearrangement joins TRBV12-3 or TRBV12-4 to TRBJ1-5; D gene ambiguous. V dropped 2 bases and J dropped 1 base, with 6 bases sitting between them. The CDR3 covers 14 residues.

This clonotype came up many times. The V gene is TRBV6-6, the J gene TRBJ1-1; D is undetermined. The germline V gene encodes CDR1 MNHNY and CDR2 SVGAGI (reference sequence). This CDR3 region has 12 residues. V lost 5 bases to trimming and J lost 4 bases, with 8 bases between them. The CDR3 loop reads CASSPTSTEAFF. The CDR3 region has the DNA TGTGCCAGCAGTCCTACCAGCACTGAAGCTTTCTTT.

This clonotype has more than one count but fewer than ten. The chain joins TRBV19 to TRBJ1-1; 11 bases map to TRBD1. This CDR3 contains 14 residues. With V trimmed by 3 bases and J by 7 bases, 4 bases remained unmatched. Germline CDR1 LNHDA, CDR2 SQIVND (reference sequence). CDR3 bases: TGTGCCAGTAGTATTCCGGGACAGGGGGTTGAAGCTTTCTTT. As protein: CASSIPGQGVEAFF.

The chain carries TRBV12-3 or TRBV12-4 and TRBJ2-3; the match to TRBD2 covers 12 bases. The V segment lost 4 bases and the J segment 5 bases; nucleotides outside the gene matches: 7. This CDR3 has 16 residues. The CDR3 coding sequence is TGTGCCAGCAGTTCACTGCTAGCGGGGGGGATAGATACGCAGTATTTT. Its protein product is CASSSLLAGGIDTQYF.

The V call is TRBV7-2, the J call TRBJ2-1; D perhaps matches TRBD2 (7 bases). This CDR3 region has 16 residues. The germline gives CDR1 SGHTA, CDR2 FQGNSA. Trimming pared 0 bases from V and 6 bases from J, leaving 15 bases between. CDR3 residues: CASSLASGGAFNEQFF. The CDR3 DNA is TGTGCCAGCAGCTTAGCGAGTGGGGGGGCCTTCAATGAGCAGTTCTTC.

This clonotype was detected ten times or more. The chain has TRBV27 and TRBJ2-5; D remains unclear. The germline V gene has CDR1 MNHEY and CDR2 SMNVEV (reference sequence). The CDR3 runs 14 residues. Trimming shortened V by 3 bases and J by 1 base, and 9 bases separated the two germline ends. In DNA, the CDR3 is TGTGCCAGCAGTTTCCCCGGACCCCAAGAGACCCAGTACTTC. Amino acids: CASSFPGPQETQYF.

This clonotype was found a few times. The V gene is TRBV7-9, the J gene TRBJ2-4; D gene ambiguous. The CDR3 runs to 15 residues. The germline V gene encodes CDR1 SEHNR and CDR2 FQNEAQ (reference sequence). Trimming shortened V by 3 bases and J by 3 bases, and 12 bases separated the two germline ends. The CDR3 protein is CASSFLDGDKNIQYF. Here the CDR3 DNA reads TGTGCCAGCAGCTTTCTTGACGGAGACAAAAACATTCAGTACTTC. Using reference TRBV7-9 and TRBJ2-4 for the parts outside the CDR3, the full variable domain is DTGVSQNPRHKITKRGQNVTFRCDPISEHNRLYWYRQTLGQGPEFLTYFQNEAQLEKSRLLSDRFSAERPKGSFSTLEIQRTEQGDSAMYLCASSFLDGDKNIQYFGAGTRLSVL.

This clonotype was seen a few times. The rearrangement uses TRBV18 and TRBJ1-2; D is perhaps TRBD1 (5 bases). Germline V gene lookup returns CDR1 KGHSH and CDR2 LQKENI. CDR3 length: 14 amino acids. Deletions cut 2 bases from V and 8 bases from J, with 15 bases between. The CDR3 spells CASSPIVGGAGYTF. The CDR3 DNA reads as TGTGCCAGCTCACCAATCGTGGGAGGGGCCGGCTACACCTTC.

There are a few counts of this clonotype. The gene calls are TRBV6-5 and TRBJ1-1, with TRBD1 matching over 8 bases. This CDR3 has 14 residues. V lost 2 bases and J lost 1; bases outside the gene matches: 0. In germline, CDR1 is MNHEY, CDR2 SVGAGI. Written as DNA, the CDR3 is TGTGCCAGCAGTTACGGACAGGGGAACACTGAAGCTTTCTTT. Its protein is CASSYGQGNTEAFF.

V gene TRBV5-1 combines with J gene TRBJ1-5, with 8 bases fitting TRBD1. Trimming took 4 bases from V and 7 from J; bases not matched to a gene: 7. Germline CDR1 SGHRS, CDR2 YFSETQ. The CDR3 extends over 14 amino acids. CDR3 loop: CASSLTGEGQPQHF. The CDR3 DNA reads as TGCGCCAGCAGCCTGACAGGGGAGGGACAGCCCCAGCATTTT. Full variable domain (rest looked up from reference TRBV5-1 and TRBJ1-5): KAGVTQTPRYLIKTRGQQVTLSCSPISGHRSVSWYQQTPGQGLQFLFEYFSETQRNKGNFPGRFSGRQFSNSRSEMNVSTLELGDSALYLCASSLTGEGQPQHFGDGTRLSIL.

A few counts support this clonotype. J is TRBJ1-2 and V is TRBV29-1, with 12 bases fitting TRBD1. CDR1 is SQVTM, CDR2 ANQGSEA, per germline. J was trimmed by 6 bases and V by 7 bases; bases with no gene match: 3. The length of the CDR3 is 12 residues. The CDR3 sequence: CSGGQGADGYTF. The CDR3 DNA follows: TGCAGCGGGGGACAGGGGGCGGATGGCTACACCTTC.

This clonotype was picked up a small number of times. This chain connects TRBV6-5 to TRBJ1-5; weak D call: TRBD1 (6 bases). CDR3 size: 13 residues. The ends were cut back, 8 bases at V and 5 bases at J, with 13 bases in the middle. Germline V gives CDR1 MNHEY, CDR2 SVGAGI. Here the CDR3 reads CASRGGLDQPQHF. DNA of the CDR3: TGTGCCAGCCGGGGGGGCCTGGATCAGCCCCAGCATTTT.

This clonotype was recorded many times. The chain is built from TRBV12-3 or TRBV12-4 and TRBJ1-2; D is unresolved. The CDR3 is 15 residues long. V was trimmed by 4 bases and J by 0 bases, leaving 12 bases between them. Here the CDR3 reads CASSSGRAANYGYTF. The CDR3 nucleotides are TGTGCCAGCAGTTCGGGCAGAGCCGCTAACTATGGCTACACCTTC.